These 14 T cell receptor beta chains originate from one sample sequenced in a study of neurological immune-mediated disorders. TCRdb processed the 5' RACE reads anew with MiXCR; each CDR3 protein has one entry. The profile shows 30,000 to 45,000 distinct CDR3 sequences, nearly 5% of them singletons. The sequenced material came from CD4+ T cells from blood. These receptors came from a man between 18 and 29 years old in good health.

This clonotype has at least ten counts. The chain combines TRBV6-5 with TRBJ2-7; D gene ambiguous. CDR1 MNHEY and CDR2 SVGAGI come from the germline V gene. This CDR3 contains 14 residues. Trimming took off 6 bases at V and 3 bases at J, with 15 bases between the two ends. In DNA, the CDR3 is TGTGCCAGCAGCCCCGTGGGGTTAAACTACGAGCAGTACTTC. Encoded protein: CASSPVGLNYEQYF.

This clonotype was recorded at least ten times. The V gene is TRBV6-5, the J gene TRBJ1-1; possible D gene TRBD1, 5 bases. Trimming removed 6 bases at V and 4 bases at J, with 12 bases between. This CDR3 spans 13 amino acids. Per germline, CDR1 MNHEY and CDR2 SVGAGI. The DNA of the CDR3 is TGTGCCAGCAGAAGAGGAAGGGGCACTGAAGCTTTCTTT. Its translation is CASRRGRGTEAFF.

The rearrangement uses TRBV5-1 and TRBJ1-5; D is unresolved. This CDR3 spans 15 amino acids. The germline V gene encodes CDR1 SGHRS and CDR2 YFSETQ. V was shortened by 2 bases and J by 1 base, with 10 bases between the two germline ends. DNA of the CDR3: TGCGCCAGCAGCTTTGGTTGGGGAAGCAATCAGCCCCAGCATTTT. Amino acids: CASSFGWGSNQPQHF.

This clonotype was recorded at least ten times. The rearrangement links TRBV5-1 to TRBJ1-1; TRBD1 is a possible D gene (5 bases). In germline, CDR1 is SGHRS, CDR2 YFSETQ. This CDR3 is built from 15 residues. The V end was cut by 0 bases, the J end by 6 bases, with 15 bases between. This chain's CDR3 is CASSLVQGPMAEAFF. CDR3 coding DNA: TGCGCCAGCAGCTTGGTTCAGGGCCCGATGGCTGAAGCTTTCTTT.

This clonotype was counted ten times or more. The rearrangement links TRBV3-1 to TRBJ2-5, with TRBD2 as a possible D gene (6 bases). V dropped 0 bases and J dropped 2 bases, with 7 bases sitting between them. The CDR3 has 14 amino acids. Germline loops: CDR1 LGHDT, CDR2 YNNKEL (reference sequence). The CDR3 spells CASSQEGGQETQYF. In nucleotides, the CDR3 is TGTGCCAGCAGCCAAGAGGGGGGACAAGAGACCCAGTACTTC.

This chain joins TRBV12-3 or TRBV12-4 and TRBJ2-1; D might be TRBD2 (7 bases). Trimming pared 5 bases from V and 3 bases from J, leaving 14 bases between. CDR3 size: 15 residues. For the CDR3, the DNA is TGTGCCAGCAGTCGCGAGGGGGGGGGCTACAATGAGCAGTTCTTC. This sequence encodes CASSREGGGYNEQFF.

This clonotype has at least ten counts. This chain links TRBV5-1 with TRBJ1-2; TRBD1 might be the D (6 bases). Trimming removed 4 bases from V and 3 bases from J, with 13 bases in between. Germline V lookup: CDR1 SGHRS, CDR2 YFSETQ. The CDR3 spans 14 residues. CDR3 sequence (DNA): TGCGCCAGCAGCATACAGGGAGGCGACTATGGCTACACCTTC. Its translation is CASSIQGGDYGYTF.

This clonotype was observed at least ten times. The chain recombines TRBV5-5 with TRBJ2-7; tentative D call: TRBD2 (6 bases). The V gene's germline CDR1 is SGHKS and CDR2 YYEKEE (reference sequence). V lost 6 bases and J 0 bases, leaving 13 bases between the germline ends. The CDR3 runs 14 residues. The CDR3 DNA reads as TGTGCCAGCATACGGGGGTCCGGCTCCTACGAGCAGTACTTC. Translating gives CASIRGSGSYEQYF. The whole variable domain, remainder taken from reference TRBV5-5 and TRBJ2-7, is DAGVTQSPTHLIKTRGQQVTLRCSPISGHKSVSWYQQVLGQGPQFIFQYYEKEERGRGNFPDRFSARQFPNYSSELNVNALLLGDSALYLCASIRGSGSYEQYFGPGTRLTVT.

This clonotype was observed many times. The chain links TRBV4-1 to TRBJ1-5; 9 bases match TRBD1. The junction had 15 bases not matched to a gene; V was cut back by 0 bases and J by 6 bases. This CDR3 has 19 residues. The germline CDR1 and CDR2 sequences are MGHRA and YSYEKL. The CDR3 DNA sequence: TGCGCCAGCAGCCAAGAGTTACCGATGACAGGGGGACGCGGTCAGCCCCAGCATTTT. As protein: CASSQELPMTGGRGQPQHF.

This clonotype came up many times. V and J are TRBV12-3 or TRBV12-4 and TRBJ2-3; D is unresolved. Trimming left V 1 base short and J 0 bases short, with 8 bases between. The CDR3 has 15 amino acids. The CDR3: CASSLDWLSTDTQYF. CDR3 bases: TGTGCCAGCAGTTTAGACTGGCTAAGCACAGATACGCAGTATTTT.

The sample holds many counts of this clonotype. This sequence joins TRBV5-1 and TRBJ2-1; maybe TRBD2 (6 bases). The ends were cut back, 5 bases at V and 3 bases at J, with 15 bases in the middle. The CDR3 length is 15 residues. CDR1 is SGHRS, CDR2 YFSETQ, per germline. The CDR3: CASRSGLSHYNEQFF. The CDR3 DNA reads as TGCGCCAGCAGAAGCGGACTATCACACTACAATGAGCAGTTCTTC.

This clonotype was recorded at least ten times. The chain combines TRBV12-3 or TRBV12-4 with TRBJ2-3; D not resolved. The CDR3 has 14 amino acids. Trimming left V 3 bases short and J 0 bases short, with 7 bases between. CDR3 sequence (DNA): TGTGCCAGCAGTTTGCCCGAGAGCACAGATACGCAGTATTTT. Protein product: CASSLPESTDTQYF.

This chain uses TRBV20-1 with TRBJ1-2; unclear D gene. The CDR3 spans 13 residues. Between the trimmed V and J ends, which lost 8 bases and 1 base, there was a span of 14 bases. CDR1 is DFQATT, CDR2 SNEGSKA, per germline (reference sequence). The CDR3 nucleotides are TGCAGTTCTCCGTCCGGGCGTAACTATGGCTACACCTTC. Its protein product is CSSPSGRNYGYTF.

This clonotype has a count of ten or more. The chain recombines TRBV27 with TRBJ2-7; maybe TRBD2 (6 bases). V was clipped by 4 bases and J by 2 bases, with 15 bases between them. Germline-derived CDR1 and CDR2 are MNHEY and SMNVEV (reference sequence). The length of the CDR3 is 15 residues. The CDR3 sequence is CASSSLGGPTYEQYF. The CDR3 bases are TGTGCCAGCAGTTCACTCGGGGGACCTACCTACGAGCAGTACTTC.